This entry describes one TCR beta chain. This sample was included in a study of blood T cell repertoires in COVID-19. Data came from immunoSEQ multiplex PCR; TCRdb stores just in-frame clones and leaves some out. The top ten hold approximately 2.1% of the sample, which has a few hundred thousand clones, around 91% seen once. The junction had 11 bases not matched to a gene; V was cut back by 0 bases and J by 7 bases. Germline-derived CDR1 and CDR2 are SGHRS and YFSETQ. The CDR3 is 17 residues long. The sample consisted of peripheral blood. The clonotype comes from a woman aged 60-75 years with COVID-19, enrolled during active disease. The chain uses TRBV5-1 and TRBJ2-1; 9 bases agree with TRBD2. The CDR3 DNA sequence: TGCGCCAGCAGCTTGGGCGCCAGCGGGGGGCTGGGGAATGAGCAGTTCTTC. It is translated as CASSLGASGGLGNEQFF.